Each of the 21 T cell receptor beta chains below was sequenced from the same sample in a study of CD8+ T cells in alopecia areata. The authors extracted RNA and reverse transcribed it into cDNA as the sequencing template. Only in-frame clones appear in the TCRdb table, and some are missing; sequencing was by immunoSEQ multiplex PCR. The sample holds about 180,000 clones, roughly 70% seen once. The sample was CD8+ T cells sorted from blood, taken at week 0. The receptors originated from a human donor with alopecia areata.

Only a few counts were recorded for this clone. The chain has TRBV6-6 and TRBJ1-5; no definite D call. Germline V gene sequence: CDR1 MNHNY, CDR2 SVGAGI (reference sequence). The CDR3 is made up of 14 amino acids. The V end was cut by 6 bases, the J end by 4 bases, with 13 bases between. The CDR3 is CASRNEGINQPQHF. In DNA, the CDR3 is TGTGCCAGCAGAAACGAAGGGATTAATCAGCCCCAGCATTTT.

This clone was seen only once. The chain joins TRBV4-2 to TRBJ2-2, with D possibly being TRBD2 (7 bases). CDR1 is LGHNA and CDR2 is YNFKEQ in the germline V gene. V lost 3 bases and J lost 2, with 13 bases in between. The CDR3 contains 16 residues. CDR3 sequence: CASSQKWGGNTGELFF. As DNA, the CDR3 is TGTGCCAGCAGCCAGAAATGGGGGGGCAACACCGGGGAGCTGTTTTTT.

The chain links TRBV15 to TRBJ2-7; TRBD1 matches at 7 bases. Germline V gives CDR1 LNHNV, CDR2 YYDKDF (reference sequence). The CDR3 consists of 16 residues. V was pared by 8 bases and J by 0 bases, with 13 bases of the junction left unmatched. This CDR3 is CATECPPGQSSYEQYF. DNA of the CDR3: TGTGCCACCGAATGTCCTCCGGGACAGTCCTCCTACGAGCAGTACTTC.

In its sample, this clone was seen a few times. The gene calls are TRBV7-9 and TRBJ2-3, with 8 bases matching TRBD1. CDR3 length equals 14 residues. In germline, CDR1 is SEHNR, CDR2 FQNEAQ (reference sequence). Trimming cost V 2 bases and J 5 bases; bases outside gene matches: 3. CDR3 DNA sequence: TGTGCCAGCAGCTTATTACAGGGGGAAGATACGCAGTATTTT. This codes for CASSLLQGEDTQYF. Full variable domain (missing parts from reference TRBV7-9 and TRBJ2-3): DTGVSQNPRHKITKRGQNVTFRCDPISEHNRLYWYRQTLGQGPEFLTYFQNEAQLEKSRLLSDRFSAERPKGSFSTLEIQRTEQGDSAMYLCASSLLQGEDTQYFGPGTRLTVL.

The rearrangement joins TRBV7-9 to TRBJ1-2, with 7 bases fitting TRBD1. The germline gives CDR1 SEHNR, CDR2 FQNEAQ (reference sequence). The J segment lost 4 bases and the V segment lost 1 base, leaving 6 bases of the junction unmatched. The CDR3 extends over 15 amino acids. Here the CDR3 DNA reads TGTGCCAGCAGCTTAGTTCCAGGGGGGACCTATGGCTACACCTTC. It translates to CASSLVPGGTYGYTF.

The chain links TRBV7-9 to TRBJ1-4, with D hard to call. The ends were cut back, 2 bases at V and 0 bases at J, with 19 bases in the middle. Germline CDR1 is SEHNR and CDR2 is FQNEAQ (reference sequence). The CDR3 is 19 residues long. This CDR3 is CASSLPLREMYSTNEKLFF. For the CDR3, the DNA is TGTGCCAGCAGCTTACCGCTTCGGGAAATGTATTCAACTAATGAAAAACTGTTTTTT.

Notes on this clone: The same CDR3 arises from other DNA sequences in this sample as well. The chain has TRBV27 and TRBJ2-7; D is unresolved. V lost 3 bases, J lost 6 bases, and 15 bases lay in between. Germline V lookup: CDR1 MNHEY, CDR2 SMNVEV (reference sequence). This CDR3 spans 14 amino acids. The CDR3 DNA reads TGTGCCAGCAGTTTTTTGGCACCCGACCGCGAGCAGTACTTC. It is translated as CASSFLAPDREQYF.

This rearrangement joins TRBV5-1 to TRBJ2-1; no clear D gene. Deletions cut 4 bases from V and 8 bases from J, with 19 bases between. This CDR3 has 15 residues. CDR1 is SGHRS and CDR2 is YFSETQ in the germline V gene. CDR3 region: CASSPEGPRLDEQFF. Written as DNA, the CDR3 is TGCGCCAGCAGCCCAGAAGGACCGAGGCTGGATGAGCAGTTCTTC. Full variable domain (rest looked up from reference TRBV5-1 and TRBJ2-1): KAGVTQTPRYLIKTRGQQVTLSCSPISGHRSVSWYQQTPGQGLQFLFEYFSETQRNKGNFPGRFSGRQFSNSRSEMNVSTLELGDSALYLCASSPEGPRLDEQFFGPGTRLTVL.

Only a few counts were recorded for this clone. The V call is TRBV29-1, the J call TRBJ2-7; TRBD1 agrees at 7 bases. V trimming: 6 bases; J trimming: 0 bases; junction bases outside the gene matches: 5. Germline lookup yields CDR1 SQVTM and CDR2 ANQGSEA. The CDR3 runs 13 residues. The CDR3 nucleotides are TGCAGCGTCCAGGGGGTTTCCTCCTACGAGCAGTACTTC. Amino acid sequence: CSVQGVSSYEQYF.

This chain links TRBV5-1 with TRBJ2-7, with 7 bases identical to TRBD1. V shed 1 base, J shed 9 bases, and the junction held 13 bases outside the gene matches. The length of the CDR3 is 15 residues. Germline V CDR1 and CDR2: SGHRS, YFSETQ. The CDR3 bases are TGCGCCAGCAGCTTGACCTCCGGACAGGCCAGAGGGCAGTACTTC. Encoded protein: CASSLTSGQARGQYF. The variable domain in full, completed from reference TRBV5-1 and TRBJ2-7, reads KAGVTQTPRYLIKTRGQQVTLSCSPISGHRSVSWYQQTPGQGLQFLFEYFSETQRNKGNFPGRFSGRQFSNSRSEMNVSTLELGDSALYLCASSLTSGQARGQYFGPGTRLTVT.

This sequence joins TRBV29-1 and TRBJ2-1, with TRBD1 matching over 11 bases. Losses at the gene ends were 0 bases for V and 2 bases for J; bases not matched to a gene: 0. Germline lookup yields CDR1 SQVTM and CDR2 ANQGSEA. The CDR3 is 15 residues long. CDR3 sequence (DNA): TGCAGCGTTGAAGAGGGACAGGGGGCCTACAATGAGCAGTTCTTC. This gives the protein CSVEEGQGAYNEQFF.

The V call is TRBV5-1, the J call TRBJ2-7; D is perhaps TRBD1 (7 bases). CDR3 length: 14 residues. The ends were cut back, 4 bases at V and 4 bases at J, with 15 bases in the middle. Germline assignment: CDR1 SGHRS and CDR2 YFSETQ. The CDR3 DNA reads TGCGCCAGCAGCGCTGGAGGGGGCGGGTACGAGCAGTACTTC. Translating it yields CASSAGGGGYEQYF.

J is TRBJ2-1 and V is TRBV30, with 16 bases aligning to TRBD2. Unmatched junction bases numbered 5, after V lost 8 bases and J lost 1 base. The CDR3 loop spans 16 amino acids. CDR1 and CDR2 (germline): GTSNPN, SVGIG (reference sequence). Here the CDR3 DNA reads TGTGCCGCGGGACTAGCGGGGGGGTCGTCCTACAATGAGCAGTTCTTC. This sequence encodes CAAGLAGGSSYNEQFF. Variable domain in full (rest from reference TRBV30 and TRBJ2-1): SQTIHQWPATLVQPVGSPLSLECTVEGTSNPNLYWYRQAAGRGLQLLFYSVGIGQISSEVPQNLSASRPQDRQFILSSKKLLLSDSGFYLCAAGLAGGSSYNEQFFGPGTRLTVL.

The rearrangement uses TRBV15 and TRBJ2-3; 8 bases are a match to TRBD1. The CDR3 is 16 amino acids. CDR1 LNHNV and CDR2 YYDKDF come from the germline V gene (reference sequence). The ends lost 3 bases at V and 1 base at J; junction bases unmatched: 6. The CDR3 bases are TGTGCCACCAGCAGGGTTGGACAGGGTGGCACAGATACGCAGTATTTT. Its protein is CATSRVGQGGTDTQYF.

This clone was counted a single time. The rearrangement links TRBV5-6 to TRBJ1-2; TRBD1 agrees at 8 bases. The trim removed 4 bases at V and 8 bases at J, leaving 4 bases unmatched. Germline values: CDR1 SGHDT, CDR2 YYEEEE. This CDR3 spans 12 amino acids. The CDR3 is CASSDRGRGYTF. The CDR3, as DNA: TGTGCCAGCAGCGACAGGGGACGCGGCTACACCTTC.

V is TRBV6-1 and J is TRBJ2-1; no clear D gene. Germline V gene sequence: CDR1 MNHNS, CDR2 SASEGT. The length of the CDR3 is 15 residues. Trimming removed 1 base at V and 0 bases at J, with 7 bases between. In nucleotides, the CDR3 is TGTGCCAGCAGTGAAGTGGCAGACTCCTACAATGAGCAGTTCTTC. Its protein product is CASSEVADSYNEQFF.

The rearrangement joins TRBV27 to TRBJ1-5; TRBD1 might be the D (6 bases). With 8 bases removed from V and 9 bases from J, the gap between germline ends came to 17 bases. CDR3 length: 13 amino acids. Germline assignment: CDR1 MNHEY and CDR2 SMNVEV (reference sequence). DNA for the CDR3: TGTGCCAGCCTCGGACAGATTCTCGGGCCCCAGCATTTT. It specifies CASLGQILGPQHF.

This chain links TRBV10-2 with TRBJ2-3; D gene unclear. CDR3 length equals 15 residues. V was shortened by 4 bases and J by 2 bases, with 13 bases between the two germline ends. The germline V gene has CDR1 WSHSY and CDR2 SAAADI. The CDR3 region is CASSASWLNTDTQYF. CDR3 DNA sequence: TGCGCCAGCAGTGCGTCGTGGCTTAACACAGATACGCAGTATTTT.

The genes are TRBV2 and TRBJ1-1, with D possibly being TRBD1 (6 bases). Germline V gene lookup returns CDR1 SNHLY and CDR2 FYNNEI. CDR3 length: 15 amino acids. The V and J ends lost 3 bases and 3 bases respectively, with 14 bases between them. As DNA, the CDR3 is TGTGCCAGCAGTGACCCGGACAGAGCTTACACTGAAGCTTTCTTT. This codes for CASSDPDRAYTEAFF.

V gene TRBV30 combines with J gene TRBJ2-6; 7 bases fit TRBD1. This CDR3 spans 14 amino acids. Germline CDR1 and CDR2: GTSNPN and SVGIG (reference sequence). The junction had 1 base not matched to a gene; V was cut back by 1 base and J by 4 bases. The CDR3 DNA reads TGTGCCTGGAGTGCGGGACAGGGGGCCAACGTCCTGACTTTC. Protein product: CAWSAGQGANVLTF.

This clone was seen only once. The chain joins TRBV13 to TRBJ2-7; TRBD1 might be the D (5 bases). The CDR3 spans 15 residues. The germline CDR1 and CDR2 sequences are PRHDT and FYEKMQ (reference sequence). The V end was cut by 4 bases, the J end by 6 bases, with 19 bases between. The CDR3 reads CASSSPQGGYAEQYF. CDR3 nucleotide sequence: TGTGCCAGCAGCTCCCCTCAGGGTGGATATGCCGAGCAGTACTTC.